Listed below are T cell receptor beta chains from one sample, sequenced in a study of T-cell reconstitution after alpha-beta-depleted transplantation in children. TCRdb re-called the PCR reads through MiXCR, storing one row per CDR3 protein. Of 300,000 to 350,000 distinct CDR3 sequences listed, around 20% were seen once; the top ten hold approximately 11%. The material was PBMCs, mostly from graft donor cells, obtained 180 days after TCRalphabeta/CD19-depleted stem cell transplant. Source of these receptors: a male patient between 5 and 17 years old who had a stem cell transplant for acute lymphoblastic leukemia, so the T cells may come from the graft donor. The CDR3 runs from the conserved cysteine through the conserved F or W. A D gene is named only where the DNA matches it firmly. Clone size is stated in some rows and not others, as once, few, many or a class when expanded.

abundance	v_gene	d_gene	j_gene	len	CDR3nt	CDR3aa
-	TRBV18	-	TRBJ1-5	16	TGTGCCAGCTCACCAACGCCAATCGGACCTAATCAGCCCCAGCATTTT	CASSPTPIGPNQPQHF
few	TRBV20-1	TRBD2	TRBJ2-3	14	TGCAGTGCCATGCGTGAGACTAGCAGTAATACGCAGTATTTT	CSAMRETSSNTQYF
-	TRBV5-1	TRBD1	TRBJ2-5	14	TGCGCCAGCCAAAAGGGGGCTGTGGGAGAGACCCAGTACTTC	CASQKGAVGETQYF
-	TRBV5-1	-	TRBJ2-5	14	TGCGCCAGCAAGCTTGGAGGGGTACAAGAGACCCAGTACTTC	CASKLGGVQETQYF
-	TRBV5-5	-	TRBJ2-1	14	TGTGCCAGCAGCTTGCCGCCGTACAGTAATGAGCAGTTCTTC	CASSLPPYSNEQFF
-	TRBV5-1	TRBD1	TRBJ1-6	14	TGCGCCAGCACCCTGGACAGGGCGGATTCACCCCTCCACTTT	CASTLDRADSPLHF
-	TRBV5-1	TRBD2	TRBJ2-7	16	TGCGCCAGCAGCTTTAAAAGGACGGGAGGGGTCTACGAGCAGTACTTC	CASSFKRTGGVYEQYF
-	TRBV4-2	-	TRBJ2-7	16	TGTGCCAGCAGCCAAGATCTTCCCCCCTGGGCCTACGAGCAGTACTTC	CASSQDLPPWAYEQYF
once	TRBV7-3	-	TRBJ2-7	13	TGTGCCAGCAGCTTATTATTTCCGGGCGAGCAGTACTTC	CASSLLFPGEQYF
few	TRBV7-9	-	TRBJ2-7	17	TGTGCCAGCAGTCCACACCAGAAAGGACACAGGAGCTACGAGCAGTACTTC	CASSPHQKGHRSYEQYF
-	TRBV7-7	-	TRBJ2-5	13	TGTGCCAGCAGCTTAGTCGCCAGAGAGACCCAGTACTTC	CASSLVARETQYF